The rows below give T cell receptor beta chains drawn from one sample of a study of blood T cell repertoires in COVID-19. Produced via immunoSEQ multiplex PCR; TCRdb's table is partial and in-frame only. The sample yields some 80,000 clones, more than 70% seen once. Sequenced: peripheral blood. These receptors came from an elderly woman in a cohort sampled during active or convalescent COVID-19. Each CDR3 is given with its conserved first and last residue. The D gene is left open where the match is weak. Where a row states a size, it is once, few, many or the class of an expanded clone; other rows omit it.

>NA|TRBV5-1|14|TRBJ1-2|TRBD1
CASSLDGQGSGYTF
TGCGCCAGCAGCTTGGATGGACAGGGAAGTGGCTACACCTTC
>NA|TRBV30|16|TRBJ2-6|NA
CAWSAGVPSGANVLTF
TGTGCCTGGAGCGCAGGGGTCCCCTCTGGGGCCAACGTCCTGACTTTC
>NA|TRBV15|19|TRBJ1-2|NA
CATSRDIHMSLGRGDGYTF
TGTGCCACCAGCAGAGATATTCATATGTCCTTAGGCAGGGGAGATGGCTACACCTTC
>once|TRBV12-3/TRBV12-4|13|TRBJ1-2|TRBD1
CASSLGRGNGYTF
TGTGCCAGCAGTTTGGGCAGGGGGAATGGCTACACCTTC
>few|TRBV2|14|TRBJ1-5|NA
CASRAGRPNQPQHF
TGTGCCAGCAGGGCCGGGAGGCCGAATCAGCCCCAGCATTTT
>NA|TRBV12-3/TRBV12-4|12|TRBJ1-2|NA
CASRTQGGGYTF
TGTGCCAGCCGTACCCAGGGCGGTGGCTACACCTTC
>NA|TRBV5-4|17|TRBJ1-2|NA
CASSLAGTGTTYYGYTF
TGTGCCAGCAGCTTGGCCGGAACAGGGACTACCTACTATGGCTACACCTTC
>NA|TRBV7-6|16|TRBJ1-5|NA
CASSPGLTAGNQPQHF
TGTGCCAGCAGCCCGGGCCTCACAGCGGGCAATCAGCCCCAGCATTTT
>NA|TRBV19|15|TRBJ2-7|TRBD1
CASSIRGGFSYEQYF
TGTGCCAGTAGTATCCGAGGGGGCTTCTCCTACGAGCAGTACTTC
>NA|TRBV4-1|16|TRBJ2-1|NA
CASSQFGRDSYNEQFF
TGCGCCAGCAGCCAATTTGGACGGGACTCCTACAATGAGCAGTTCTTC
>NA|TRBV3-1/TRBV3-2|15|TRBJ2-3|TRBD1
CASSYRDRAPDTQYF
TGTGCCAGCAGCTACCGGGACAGGGCCCCAGATACGCAGTATTTT
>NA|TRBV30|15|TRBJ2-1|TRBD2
CAWSVLLAGFDEQFF
TGTGCCTGGAGTGTACTACTAGCGGGATTCGATGAGCAGTTCTTC
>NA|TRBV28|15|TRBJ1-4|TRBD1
CASRSHRDRPEKLFF
TGTGCCAGCAGATCCCACCGGGACAGACCCGAAAAACTGTTTTTT
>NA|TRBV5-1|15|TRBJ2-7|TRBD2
CASVGVAGVSGEQYF
TGCGCCAGCGTGGGGGTAGCGGGAGTCTCTGGAGAGCAGTACTTC
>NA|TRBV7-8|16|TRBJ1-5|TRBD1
CASSLGADRVNQPQHF
TGTGCCAGCAGCTTAGGAGCTGACAGGGTTAATCAGCCCCAGCATTTT
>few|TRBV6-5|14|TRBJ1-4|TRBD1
CASSRGTVNEKLFF
TGTGCCAGCAGCAGGGGGACAGTCAATGAAAAACTGTTTTTT
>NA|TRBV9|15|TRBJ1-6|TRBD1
CASRLDRGGNSPLHF
TGTGCCAGCAGGCTCGACAGGGGTGGTAATTCACCCCTCCACTTT
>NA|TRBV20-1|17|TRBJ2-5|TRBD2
CSASRAGLDRWQETQYF
TGCAGTGCTAGTCGAGCGGGACTGGACCGGTGGCAAGAGACCCAGTACTTC
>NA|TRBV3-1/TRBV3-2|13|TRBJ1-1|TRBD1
CASSTTGLAEAFF
TGTGCCAGCAGCACGACAGGGCTGGCTGAAGCTTTCTTT
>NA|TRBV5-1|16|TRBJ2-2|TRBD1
CASSNGQGGISGELFF
TGCGCCAGCAGCAACGGACAGGGCGGAATATCCGGGGAGCTGTTTTTT
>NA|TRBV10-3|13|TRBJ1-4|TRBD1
CATRQGGNEKLFF
TGTGCCACCCGACAGGGGGGGAACGAAAAACTGTTTTTT
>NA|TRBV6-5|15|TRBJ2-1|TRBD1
CASRGQGSSYNEQFF
TGTGCCAGCAGGGGACAGGGCAGCTCCTACAATGAGCAGTTCTTC
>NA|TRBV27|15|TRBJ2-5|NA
CASSLSSGGRETQYF
TGTGCCAGCAGTTTATCATCTGGGGGCAGGGAGACCCAGTACTTC
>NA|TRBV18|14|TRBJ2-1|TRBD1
CASSPGQGGNEQFF
TGTGCCAGCTCACCCGGACAGGGGGGCAATGAGCAGTTCTTC
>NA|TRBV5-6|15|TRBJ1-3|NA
CASSFDSGLGNTIYF
TGTGCCAGCAGCTTCGACTCAGGGTTGGGAAACACCATATATTTT
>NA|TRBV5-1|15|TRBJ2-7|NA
CASSLVPGVNYEQYF
TGCGCCAGCAGCTTGGTCCCAGGGGTTAACTACGAGCAGTACTTC
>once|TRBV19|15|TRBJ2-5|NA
CASSIVSGSQETQYF
TGTGCCAGTAGTATAGTCAGCGGGTCCCAAGAGACCCAGTACTTC
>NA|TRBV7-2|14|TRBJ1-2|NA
CASSPFRGMYGYTF
TGTGCCAGCAGCCCATTCCGGGGGATGTATGGCTACACCTTC